The 16 T cell receptor beta chains presented below share a single source sample, sequenced in a study of technical replicates of blood from a handful of donors. The method was immunoSEQ multiplex PCR; TCRdb's version includes in-frame clones alone and lacks a portion of them. This table has approximately 51,000 clones, over 85% appearing once. The specimen was PBMCs. The receptors shown here come from a human donor in good health. Some clones in this sample may be carry-over from other donors' samples.

DNA for the CDR3: TGTGCCAGTAGTGTTGGACACGTATCAAGAGAAGGCCAGTACTTC. It specifies CASSVGHVSREGQYF. The rearrangement links TRBV19 to TRBJ2-5, with D perhaps matching TRBD1 (5 bases). Looked up from germline, CDR1 is LNHDA and CDR2 is SQIVND (reference sequence). This CDR3 comprises 15 residues. With 5 bases removed from V and 10 bases from J, the gap between germline ends came to 23 bases.

This rearrangement joins TRBV13 to TRBJ2-5; 13 bases agree with TRBD2. V was pared by 3 bases and J by 5 bases, with 6 bases of the junction left unmatched. The CDR3 sequence is 16 residues long. Germline CDR1 PRHDT, CDR2 FYEKMQ (reference sequence). The CDR3 region is CASSFRTSGGPETQYF. As DNA, the CDR3 is TGTGCCAGCAGCTTCCGGACTAGCGGGGGACCGGAGACCCAGTACTTC.

The chain carries TRBV5-8 and TRBJ2-1; 7 bases fit TRBD1. Germline values: CDR1 SGHTS, CDR2 YDEGEE. The CDR3 consists of 18 residues. Trimming removed 1 base from V and 4 bases from J; junction bases left unmatched: 14. CDR3: CASSLRVVYGTEYNEQFF. CDR3 in DNA: TGTGCCAGCAGCTTGAGGGTAGTGTATGGGACAGAGTACAATGAGCAGTTCTTC.

The chain recombines TRBV7-2 with TRBJ2-5, with TRBD2 matching over 10 bases. V gave up 1 base and J gave up 2 bases; unmatched junction bases: 7. The CDR3 consists of 17 residues. Germline V gene sequence: CDR1 SGHTA, CDR2 FQGNSA. The CDR3 nucleotides read TGTGCCAGCAGCTTAGGCGTAGCGGGGGGACCACAAGAGACCCAGTACTTC. This gives the protein CASSLGVAGGPQETQYF.

V usage is TRBV5-3 and J usage is TRBJ1-2; D perhaps matches TRBD1 (5 bases). Being an ORF, TRBV5-3 has a function that is uncertain. V was shortened by 0 bases and J by 0 bases, with 9 bases between the two germline ends. This CDR3 comprises 15 residues. The CDR3 spells CARSLVGGANYGYTF. CDR3 bases: TGTGCCAGAAGCTTGGTTGGGGGGGCTAACTATGGCTACACCTTC.

This sequence joins TRBV4-1 and TRBJ2-3; 10 bases fit TRBD2. V lost 0 bases, J lost 3 bases, and 9 bases stayed unmatched. The germline CDR1 and CDR2 sequences are MGHRA and YSYEKL. The CDR3 totals 18 residues. CDR3 loop: CASSQDTGGLAFTDTQYF. The CDR3 DNA reads as TGCGCCAGCAGCCAAGACACAGGGGGACTAGCGTTTACAGATACGCAGTATTTT.

This chain uses TRBV7-9 with TRBJ1-3; the D gene is possibly TRBD1 (6 bases). The length of the CDR3 is 16 residues. Trimming removed 1 base from V and 0 bases from J, with 10 bases in between. The germline V gene encodes CDR1 SEHNR and CDR2 FQNEAQ (reference sequence). The CDR3 DNA sequence: TGTGCCAGCAGCTTAGTTGCAGGGGTCTCTGGAAACACCATATATTTT. Protein sequence: CASSLVAGVSGNTIYF.

This sequence joins TRBV4-1 and TRBJ1-1, with TRBD1 identical over 7 bases. CDR3 length: 15 residues. Germline CDR1 MGHRA, CDR2 YSYEKL. V was pared by 3 bases and J by 1 base, with 5 bases of the junction left unmatched. CDR3 sequence: CASSHPGGRNTEAFF. The CDR3 nucleotides read TGCGCCAGCAGCCATCCAGGGGGTCGGAACACTGAAGCTTTCTTT.

This chain connects TRBV6-1 to TRBJ1-3; TRBD1 might be the D (5 bases). The CDR3 has 14 residues. Germline V CDR1 and CDR2: MNHNS, SASEGT. Trimming stripped 4 bases from V and 0 bases from J, with 7 bases between. The CDR3 protein is CASSVGGSGNTIYF. In DNA form, the CDR3 reads TGTGCCAGCAGTGTCGGGGGCTCTGGAAACACCATATATTTT.

The rearrangement links TRBV7-2 to TRBJ2-7; 10 bases fit TRBD1. J was trimmed by 5 bases and V by 1 base; bases with no gene match: 5. The V gene's germline CDR1 is SGHTA and CDR2 FQGNSA. The CDR3 length is 15 residues. This CDR3 is CASSLGGQGVNEQYF. In nucleotides, the CDR3 is TGTGCCAGCAGCTTAGGAGGACAGGGGGTAAACGAGCAGTACTTC. Based on the CDR3 plus reference TRBV7-2 and TRBJ2-7, the full variable domain is GAGVSQSPSNKVTEKGKDVELRCDPISGHTALYWYRQSLGQGLEFLIYFQGNSAPDKSGLPSDRFSAERTGGSVSTLTIQRTQQEDSAVYLCASSLGGQGVNEQYFGPGTRLTVT.

The chain uses TRBV6-6 and TRBJ1-5; D call uncertain. Germline lookup yields CDR1 MNHNY and CDR2 SVGAGI (reference sequence). Trimming removed 0 bases from V and 6 bases from J, with 3 bases in between. The CDR3 totals 12 residues. CDR3 loop: CASSYSAQPQHF. CDR3 DNA: TGTGCCAGCAGTTACTCGGCTCAGCCCCAGCATTTT.

The rearrangement uses TRBV19 and TRBJ1-1; D gene ambiguous. V shed 2 bases and J shed 1 base, with 8 bases lying between them. The CDR3 runs to 14 residues. Germline values: CDR1 LNHDA, CDR2 SQIVND (reference sequence). CDR3 residues: CASSISLPNTEAFF. DNA of the CDR3: TGTGCCAGTAGTATATCCCTACCGAACACTGAAGCTTTCTTT.

The chain joins TRBV7-2 to TRBJ2-3; D possibly corresponds to TRBD1 (5 bases). This CDR3 is built from 15 residues. Trimming removed 5 bases from V and 4 bases from J, with 16 bases in between. CDR1 and CDR2 from the germline V gene are SGHTA and FQGNSA. DNA of the CDR3: TGTGCCAGCAGCCGGACAAGAGGCCCTCCAGATACGCAGTATTTT. Translated, it gives CASSRTRGPPDTQYF.

The chain joins TRBV5-1 to TRBJ1-3, with D unclear. The CDR3 loop spans 14 amino acids. Trimming left V 0 bases short and J 3 bases short, with 7 bases between. Germline loops: CDR1 SGHRS, CDR2 YFSETQ. The CDR3 is CASSLGTSGNTIYF. DNA of the CDR3: TGCGCCAGCAGCTTGGGGACTAGTGGAAACACCATATATTTT.

V gene TRBV4-3 combines with J gene TRBJ2-3; no clear D gene. Germline loops: CDR1 LGHNA, CDR2 YSLEER. The V gene lost 0 bases and the J gene lost 12 bases, with 10 bases spanning the gap. The CDR3 is 12 residues long. CDR3 region: CASSQDRVIQYF. The CDR3, as DNA: TGCGCCAGCAGCCAAGATCGGGTAATACAGTATTTT.

This chain links TRBV12-5 with TRBJ2-5, with 16 bases that match TRBD2. Germline trimming cut 5 bases from V and 2 bases from J; bases unmatched to any gene: 2. Germline V gives CDR1 LGHNT, CDR2 FRNRAP. The CDR3 extends over 16 amino acids. The CDR3, as DNA: TGTGCTAGTGGTAGGGGACTAGCGGGGGGGCAAGAGACCCAGTACTTC. This gives the protein CASGRGLAGGQETQYF.